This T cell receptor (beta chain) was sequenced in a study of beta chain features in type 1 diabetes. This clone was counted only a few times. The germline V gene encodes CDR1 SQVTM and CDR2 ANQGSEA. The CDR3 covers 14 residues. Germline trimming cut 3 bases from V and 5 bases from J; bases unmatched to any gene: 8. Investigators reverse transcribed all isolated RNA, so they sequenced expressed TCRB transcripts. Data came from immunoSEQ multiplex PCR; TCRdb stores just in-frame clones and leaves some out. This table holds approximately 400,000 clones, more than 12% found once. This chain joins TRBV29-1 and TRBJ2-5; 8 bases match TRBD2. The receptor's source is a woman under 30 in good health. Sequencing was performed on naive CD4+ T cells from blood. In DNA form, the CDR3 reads TGCAGCGTTGACGGGACTAGTTCATTGGAGACCCAGTACTTC. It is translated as CSVDGTSSLETQYF.